The 14 T cell receptor beta chains below all came from one sample that was sequenced in a study of CD8 T cells in Susac syndrome. An amount of RNA that ranged from roughly 0.45 to 1 ug was reverse transcribed with random hexamers. TCRdb passed the immunoSEQ multiplex PCR reads through MiXCR, listing each CDR3 protein once. The sample has approximately 230,000 distinct CDR3 sequences, 93% seen once. Sequenced: CD4+ T cells from PBMCs. The receptors here all came from a human donor with multiple sclerosis.

The chain couples TRBV7-9 to TRBJ1-6, with D possibly TRBD1 on 5 matching bases. Germline CDR1 is SEHNR and CDR2 is FQNEAQ (reference sequence). Trimming stripped 5 bases from V and 5 bases from J, with 10 bases between. CDR3 length equals 14 residues. The CDR3 protein is CASSRGSNNSPLHF. The CDR3, as DNA: TGTGCCAGCAGCAGGGGAAGTAATAATTCACCCCTCCACTTT.

Only a few counts were recorded for this clonotype. This chain links TRBV29-1 with TRBJ2-3, with 8 nucleotides matching TRBD1. The CDR3 has 13 residues. The V gene's germline CDR1 is SQVTM and CDR2 ANQGSEA. V lost 3 bases to trimming and J lost 1 base; unmatched junction nucleotides: 0. The CDR3 region is CSVETGGTDTQYF. The CDR3 nucleotides read TGCAGCGTTGAGACAGGGGGCACAGATACGCAGTATTTT.

The V gene is TRBV20-1, the J gene TRBJ2-2; D ambiguous. Germline-derived CDR1 and CDR2 are DFQATT and SNEGSKA (reference sequence). The CDR3 is 12 amino acids. Trimming stripped 6 bases from V and 5 bases from J, with 10 bases between. The CDR3 is CSARRDTGELFF. The CDR3 nucleotides are TGCAGTGCGCGAAGGGATACCGGGGAGCTGTTTTTT.

The gene calls are TRBV7-2 and TRBJ2-5; D is possibly TRBD2 (7 bases). This CDR3 has 16 residues. Germline CDR1 and CDR2: SGHTA and FQGNSA. The germline V and J ends were trimmed by 5 bases and 2 bases, with 18 bases remaining between them. CDR3 sequence: CASSGARRGGQETQYF. CDR3 in DNA: TGTGCCAGCAGCGGCGCGAGGAGGGGGGGGCAAGAGACCCAGTACTTC.

This clonotype has a handful of counts. The chain couples TRBV13 to TRBJ2-7; D uncertain. The germline V gene encodes CDR1 PRHDT and CDR2 FYEKMQ (reference sequence). V was pared by 5 bases and J by 7 bases, with 15 bases between. This CDR3 comprises 13 residues. CDR3 amino acids: CASSQTPQWEQYV. CDR3 sequence (DNA): TGTGCCAGCAGCCAGACCCCACAGTGGGAGCAGTACGTC.

The CDR3 sequence: CASSFSGGANEQFF. The CDR3 bases are TGTGCCAGCAGCTTTAGCGGGGGGGCGAATGAGCAGTTCTTC. V gene TRBV5-4 combines with J gene TRBJ2-1; 11 bases line up with TRBD2. Germline CDR1 SGHNT, CDR2 YYREEE (reference sequence). The CDR3 extends over 14 amino acids. The V gene end was trimmed by 2 bases and the J gene end by 7 bases; junction bases not matched to a gene: 2.

This sequence joins TRBV5-1 and TRBJ2-1, with D perhaps TRBD1 (5 bases). Germline V gene lookup returns CDR1 SGHRS and CDR2 YFSETQ. Deletions cut 0 bases from V and 2 bases from J, with 9 bases between. The CDR3 extends over 15 amino acids. In DNA, the CDR3 is TGCGCCAGCAGCTTGGAGCAGGGTACCTACAATGAGCAGTTCTTC. The encoded protein is CASSLEQGTYNEQFF.

CDR3 protein: CASSSGDAYNEQFF. In nucleotides, the CDR3 is TGTGCCAGCAGCTCAGGGGACGCATACAATGAGCAGTTCTTC. The chain combines TRBV7-8 with TRBJ2-1; D is perhaps TRBD1 (6 bases). Deletions cut 4 bases from V and 4 bases from J, with 11 bases between. The length of the CDR3 is 14 residues. CDR1 is SGHVS, CDR2 FQNEAQ, per germline.

The chain is built from TRBV12-5 and TRBJ2-3; 10 bases are a match to TRBD2. The CDR3 runs 17 residues. The germline CDR1 and CDR2 sequences are LGHNT and FRNRAP. With 6 bases clipped from V and 3 bases from J, the junction kept 12 bases outside the gene matches. CDR3 in DNA: TGTGCTAGTGGCTCCGGGACTAGCGTCATGGGGACAGATACGCAGTATTTT. The encoded protein is CASGSGTSVMGTDTQYF.

This chain joins TRBV10-3 and TRBJ2-3; D uncertain. The length of the CDR3 is 13 residues. V was pared by 6 bases and J by 3 bases, with 10 bases between. Looked up from germline, CDR1 is ENHRY and CDR2 is SYGVKD. CDR3 nucleotides: TGTGCCATCAGATTTCATGAAACAGATACGCAGTATTTT. This codes for CAIRFHETDTQYF.

This clonotype was seen a handful of times. The genes are TRBV5-1 and TRBJ2-7; D may correspond to TRBD1 or TRBD2 (5 bases each). V shed 3 bases and J shed 1 base, with 11 bases lying between them. The germline V gene has CDR1 SGHRS and CDR2 YFSETQ. CDR3 length: 14 residues. As DNA, the CDR3 is TGCGCCAGCAGCTCACGGGACGGTTCCTACGAGCAGTACTTC. As protein: CASSSRDGSYEQYF.

The chain employs TRBV2 and TRBJ2-2, with 12 bases matching TRBD1. Germline values: CDR1 SNHLY, CDR2 FYNNEI. Trimming removed 8 bases from V and 4 bases from J; junction bases left unmatched: 5. There are 15 residues in the CDR3. The CDR3: CASYRDRGRTGELFF. CDR3 bases: TGTGCCAGCTATCGGGACAGGGGGCGCACCGGGGAGCTGTTTTTT.

The chain has TRBV9 and TRBJ1-5; 9 nucleotides line up with TRBD1. The V segment lost 3 bases and the J segment 9 bases; nucleotides outside the gene matches: 7. This CDR3 has 14 amino acids. Germline assignment: CDR1 SGDLS and CDR2 YYNGEE. The CDR3 DNA reads TGTGCCAGCAGCGCGGGACAGGGCGTCGGGCCCCAGCATTTT. Protein: CASSAGQGVGPQHF.

The CDR3: CASSPNLGSQGGSYNEQFF. The CDR3 coding sequence is TGTGCCAGCAGTCCAAATCTAGGGAGCCAGGGGGGTTCCTACAATGAGCAGTTCTTC. The V and J genes are TRBV6-1 and TRBJ2-1, with D maybe TRBD1 (7 bases). The V gene lost 5 bases and the J gene lost 1 base, with 24 bases spanning the gap. The CDR3 has 19 residues. Germline V gene sequence: CDR1 MNHNS, CDR2 SASEGT.